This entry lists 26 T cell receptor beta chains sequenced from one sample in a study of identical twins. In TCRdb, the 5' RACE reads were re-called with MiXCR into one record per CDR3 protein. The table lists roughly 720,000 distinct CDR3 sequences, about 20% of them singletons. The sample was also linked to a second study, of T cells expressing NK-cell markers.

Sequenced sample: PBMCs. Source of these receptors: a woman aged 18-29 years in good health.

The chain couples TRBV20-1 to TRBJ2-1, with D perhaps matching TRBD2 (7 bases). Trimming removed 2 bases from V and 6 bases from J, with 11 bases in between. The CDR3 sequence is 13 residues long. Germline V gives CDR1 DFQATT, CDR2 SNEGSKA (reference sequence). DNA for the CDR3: TGCAGTGCTAGACCGCGGGGGCTCAATGAGCAGTTCTTC. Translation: CSARPRGLNEQFF.

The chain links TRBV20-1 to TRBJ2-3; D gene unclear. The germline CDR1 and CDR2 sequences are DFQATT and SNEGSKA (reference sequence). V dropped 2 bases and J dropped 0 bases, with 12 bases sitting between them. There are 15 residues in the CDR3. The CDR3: CSARLWKTSTDTQYF. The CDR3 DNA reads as TGCAGTGCTAGATTGTGGAAGACTAGCACAGATACGCAGTATTTT.

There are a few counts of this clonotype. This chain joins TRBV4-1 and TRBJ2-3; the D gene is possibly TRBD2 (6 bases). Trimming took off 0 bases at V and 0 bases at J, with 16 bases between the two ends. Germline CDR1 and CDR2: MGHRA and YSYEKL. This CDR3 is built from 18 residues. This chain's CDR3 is CASSQDPGGYTSTDTQYF. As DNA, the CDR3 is TGCGCCAGCAGCCAAGATCCTGGGGGGTACACTAGCACAGATACGCAGTATTTT.

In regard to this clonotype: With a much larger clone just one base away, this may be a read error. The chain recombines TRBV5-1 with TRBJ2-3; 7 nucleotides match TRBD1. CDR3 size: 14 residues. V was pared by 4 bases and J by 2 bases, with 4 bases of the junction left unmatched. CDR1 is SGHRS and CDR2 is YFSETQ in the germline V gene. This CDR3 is CASSPDRTTDTQYF. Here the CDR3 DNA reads TGCGCCAGCAGCCCGGACAGGACCACAGATACGCAGTATTTT.

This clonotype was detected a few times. This CDR3 is CASSLEYSGHNEQFF. DNA for the CDR3: TGCGCCAGCAGCTTGGAATACTCAGGGCACAATGAGCAGTTCTTC. The rearrangement joins TRBV5-1 to TRBJ2-1, with TRBD1 as a possible D gene (5 bases). Trimming removed 0 bases at V and 5 bases at J, with 12 bases between. This CDR3 has 15 residues. Looked up from germline, CDR1 is SGHRS and CDR2 is YFSETQ.

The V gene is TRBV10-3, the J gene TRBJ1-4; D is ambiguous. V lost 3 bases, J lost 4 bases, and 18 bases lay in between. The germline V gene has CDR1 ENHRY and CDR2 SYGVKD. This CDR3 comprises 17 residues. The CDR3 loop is CAISDLVAGGGNEKLFF. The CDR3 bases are TGTGCCATCAGTGACCTTGTGGCTGGCGGTGGTAATGAAAAACTGTTTTTT.

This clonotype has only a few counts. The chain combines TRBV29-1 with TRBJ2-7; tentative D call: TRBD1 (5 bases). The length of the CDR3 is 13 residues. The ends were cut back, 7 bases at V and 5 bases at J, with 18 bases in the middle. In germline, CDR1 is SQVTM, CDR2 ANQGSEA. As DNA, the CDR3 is TGCAGCGGGGCGGTCTCAGGGTATGACGAGCAGTACTTC. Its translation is CSGAVSGYDEQYF.

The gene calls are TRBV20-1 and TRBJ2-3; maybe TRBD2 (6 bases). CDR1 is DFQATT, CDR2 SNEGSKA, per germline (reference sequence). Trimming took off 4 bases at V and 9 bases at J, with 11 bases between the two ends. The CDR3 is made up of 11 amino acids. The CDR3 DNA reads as TGCAGTGCTATCGGGACTTCGACGCAGTATTTT. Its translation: CSAIGTSTQYF.

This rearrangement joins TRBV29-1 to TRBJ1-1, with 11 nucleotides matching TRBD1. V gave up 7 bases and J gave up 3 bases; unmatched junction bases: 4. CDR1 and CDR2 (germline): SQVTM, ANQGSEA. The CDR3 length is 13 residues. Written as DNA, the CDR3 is TGCAGCGGGGGACAGGGGGGCTACACTGAAGCTTTCTTT. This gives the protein CSGGQGGYTEAFF.

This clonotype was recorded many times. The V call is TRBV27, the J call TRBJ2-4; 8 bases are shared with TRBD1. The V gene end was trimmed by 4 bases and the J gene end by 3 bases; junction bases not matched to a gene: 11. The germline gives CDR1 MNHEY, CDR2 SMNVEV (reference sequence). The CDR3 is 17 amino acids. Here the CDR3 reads CASSSGGAGSGKNIQYF. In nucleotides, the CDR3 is TGTGCCAGCAGTTCAGGGGGCGCGGGGTCGGGCAAAAACATTCAGTACTTC.

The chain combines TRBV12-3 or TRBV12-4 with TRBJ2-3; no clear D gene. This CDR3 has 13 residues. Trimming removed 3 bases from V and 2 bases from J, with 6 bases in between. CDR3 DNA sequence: TGTGCCAGCAGTTTCGGAATCACAGATACGCAGTATTTT. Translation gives CASSFGITDTQYF.

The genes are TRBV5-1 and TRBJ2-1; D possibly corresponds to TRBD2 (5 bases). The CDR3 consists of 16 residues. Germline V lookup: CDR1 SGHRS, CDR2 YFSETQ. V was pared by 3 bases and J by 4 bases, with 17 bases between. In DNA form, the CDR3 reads TGCGCCAGCAGCTCCCGGATCGAATCGGGGTACAATGAGCAGTTCTTC. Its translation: CASSSRIESGYNEQFF.

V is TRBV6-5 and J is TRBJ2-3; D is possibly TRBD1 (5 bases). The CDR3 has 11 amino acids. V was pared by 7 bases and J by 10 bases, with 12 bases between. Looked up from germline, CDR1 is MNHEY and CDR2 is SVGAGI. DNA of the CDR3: TGTGCCAGCACCAACGCAGGGTCGCAGTATTTT. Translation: CASTNAGSQYF.

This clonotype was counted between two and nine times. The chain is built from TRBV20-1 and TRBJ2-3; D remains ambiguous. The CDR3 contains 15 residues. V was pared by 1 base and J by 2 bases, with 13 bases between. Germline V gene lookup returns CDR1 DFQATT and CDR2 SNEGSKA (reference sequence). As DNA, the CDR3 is TGCAGTGCTAGAGGGATGCGGCAACTCACAGATACGCAGTATTTT. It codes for CSARGMRQLTDTQYF.

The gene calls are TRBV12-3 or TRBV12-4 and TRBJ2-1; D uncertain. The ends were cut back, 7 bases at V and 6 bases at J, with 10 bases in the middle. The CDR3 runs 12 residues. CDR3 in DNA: TGTGCCAGCACCCCTTGGGGCAATGAGCAGTTCTTC. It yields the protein CASTPWGNEQFF.

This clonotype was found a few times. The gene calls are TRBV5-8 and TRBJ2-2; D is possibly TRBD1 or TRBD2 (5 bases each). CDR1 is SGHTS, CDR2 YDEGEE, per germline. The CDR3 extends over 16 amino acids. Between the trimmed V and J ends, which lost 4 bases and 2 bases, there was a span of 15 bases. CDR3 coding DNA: TGTGCCAGCAGCACCTTCCGGGACGGCAACACCGGGGAGCTGTTTTTT. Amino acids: CASSTFRDGNTGELFF. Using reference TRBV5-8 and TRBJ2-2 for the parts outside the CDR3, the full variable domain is EAGVTQSPTHLIKTRGQQATLRCSPISGHTSVYWYQQALGLGLQFLLWYDEGEERNRGNFPPRFSGRQFPNYSSELNVNALELEDSALYLCASSTFRDGNTGELFFGEGSRLTVL.

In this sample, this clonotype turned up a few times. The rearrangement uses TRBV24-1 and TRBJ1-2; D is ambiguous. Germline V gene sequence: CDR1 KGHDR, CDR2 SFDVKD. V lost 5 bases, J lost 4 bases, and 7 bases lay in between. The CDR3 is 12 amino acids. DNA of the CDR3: TGTGCCACCAGTGCAGGAGGCTATGGCTACACCTTC. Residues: CATSAGGYGYTF.

CDR3 in DNA: TGCAGTGCTAGAGATTTTGGGGATGGCTACACCTTC. This gives the protein CSARDFGDGYTF. V and J are TRBV20-1 and TRBJ1-2; D not resolved. The V end was cut by 0 bases, the J end by 6 bases, with 8 bases between. The CDR3 contains 12 residues. Germline V gene lookup returns CDR1 DFQATT and CDR2 SNEGSKA (reference sequence).

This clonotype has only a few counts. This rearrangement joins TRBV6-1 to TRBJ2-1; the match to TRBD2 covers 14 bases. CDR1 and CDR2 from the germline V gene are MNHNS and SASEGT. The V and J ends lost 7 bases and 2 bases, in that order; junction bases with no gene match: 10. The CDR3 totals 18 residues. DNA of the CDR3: TGTGCCAGCAAGGATGGGACTAGCGGGGGTCGAACCTACAATGAGCAGTTCTTC. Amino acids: CASKDGTSGGRTYNEQFF.

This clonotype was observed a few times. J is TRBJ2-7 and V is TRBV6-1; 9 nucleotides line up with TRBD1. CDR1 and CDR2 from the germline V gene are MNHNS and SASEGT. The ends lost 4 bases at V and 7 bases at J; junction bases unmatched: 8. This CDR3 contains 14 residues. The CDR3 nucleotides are TGTGCCAGCAGTGGCACAGGGGGCCTCTGGGAGCAGTACTTC. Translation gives CASSGTGGLWEQYF.

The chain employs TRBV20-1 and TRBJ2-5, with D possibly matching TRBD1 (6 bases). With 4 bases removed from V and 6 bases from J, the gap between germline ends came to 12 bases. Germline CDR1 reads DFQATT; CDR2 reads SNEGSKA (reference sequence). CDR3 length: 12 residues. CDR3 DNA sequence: TGCAGTGCTATTTCAGGGACAAAGACCCAGTACTTC. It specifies CSAISGTKTQYF.

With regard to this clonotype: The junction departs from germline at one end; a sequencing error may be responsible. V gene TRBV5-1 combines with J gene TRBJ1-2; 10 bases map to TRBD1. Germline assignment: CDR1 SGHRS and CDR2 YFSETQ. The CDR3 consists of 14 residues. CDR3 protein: CASSRGQGNYGYTF. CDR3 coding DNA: TGTGCCAGCAGCCGGGGACAGGGGAACTATGGCTACACCTTC.

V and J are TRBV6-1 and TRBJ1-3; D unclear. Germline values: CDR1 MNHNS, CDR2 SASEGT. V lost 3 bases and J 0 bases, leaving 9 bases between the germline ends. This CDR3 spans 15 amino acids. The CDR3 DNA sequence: TGTGCCAGCAGTGACGCTTTTTCCTCTGGAAACACCATATATTTT. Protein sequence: CASSDAFSSGNTIYF.

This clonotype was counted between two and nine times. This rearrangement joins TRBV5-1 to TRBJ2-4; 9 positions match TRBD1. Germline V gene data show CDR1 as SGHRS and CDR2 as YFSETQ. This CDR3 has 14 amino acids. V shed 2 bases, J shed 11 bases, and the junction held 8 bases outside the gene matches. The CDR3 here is CASSLLGTGMVQYF. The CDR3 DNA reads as TGCGCCAGCAGCTTATTAGGGACAGGGATGGTTCAGTACTTC.

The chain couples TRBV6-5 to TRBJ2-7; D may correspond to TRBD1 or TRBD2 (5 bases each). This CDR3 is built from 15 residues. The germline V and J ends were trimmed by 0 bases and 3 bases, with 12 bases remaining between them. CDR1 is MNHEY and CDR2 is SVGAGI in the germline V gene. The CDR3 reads CASSYSSRGDYEQYF. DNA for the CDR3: TGTGCCAGCAGTTACTCATCAAGAGGGGACTACGAGCAGTACTTC.

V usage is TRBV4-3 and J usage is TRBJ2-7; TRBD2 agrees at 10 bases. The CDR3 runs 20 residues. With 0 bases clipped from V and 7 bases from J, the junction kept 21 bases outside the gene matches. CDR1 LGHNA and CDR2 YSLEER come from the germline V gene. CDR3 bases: TGCGCCAGCAGCCAAGATCTTGCGGCTAGCGGGAGTCGGTGGTCGGGGGAGCAGTACTTC. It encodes CASSQDLAASGSRWSGEQYF.